The rows below give T cell receptor beta chains drawn from one sample of a study of control samples from healthy donors and cancer patients. Sequenced by immunoSEQ multiplex PCR; TCRdb stores in-frame clones only, minus some. The table shows 90,000 to 150,000 clones, with roughly nine tenths occurring only once. Source material: blood. The receptors here all came from a woman aged 18-35 years in good health. CDR3s include the opening cysteine and the closing phenylalanine or tryptophan. Fields, in order: V gene, clone size, D gene, J gene, CDR3 protein, CDR3 DNA. D genes are given only for firm matches. Clone size appears in some rows only: once, few, many, or a class for an expanded clone.

TRBV29-1,NA,TRBD1,TRBJ1-4,CSVTGGWGNEKLFF,TGCAGCGTGACAGGGGGCTGGGGTAATGAAAAACTGTTTTTT
TRBV4-3,NA,TRBD2,TRBJ2-1,CASSQELAGEVYNEQFF,TGCGCCAGCAGCCAAGAACTAGCGGGAGAGGTCTACAATGAGCAGTTCTTC
TRBV27,once,NA,TRBJ1-2,CARVTNYGYTF,TGTGCCAGGGTGACGAACTATGGCTACACCTTC
TRBV5-1,NA,TRBD1,TRBJ1-1,CASSLSGGVTEAFF,TGCGCCAGCAGCTTGTCAGGGGGTGTCACTGAAGCTTTCTTT
TRBV10-1,NA,TRBD2,TRBJ2-1,CASLGLAGCSYNEQFF,TGCGCCAGCCTAGGACTAGCGGGTTGCTCCTACAATGAGCAGTTCTTC
TRBV30,NA,TRBD1,TRBJ1-1,CAWSRQGNTEAFF,TGTGCCTGGAGTAGACAGGGAAACACTGAAGCTTTCTTT
TRBV14,NA,NA,TRBJ2-3,CASSQEAATGLRTDTQYF,TGTGCCAGCAGCCAAGAAGCGGCGACCGGGTTGCGCACAGATACGCAGTATTTT
TRBV6-4,NA,NA,TRBJ2-7,CASSDFFRQSYEQYF,TGTGCCAGCAGTGACTTCTTTCGACAGTCCTACGAGCAGTACTTC
TRBV4-1,NA,TRBD2,TRBJ2-7,CASSQDLRVGTFSGRAYEQYF,TGCGCCAGCAGCCAAGATCTAAGGGTGGGAACCTTCAGCGGGAGGGCCTACGAGCAGTACTTC
TRBV2,NA,NA,TRBJ2-7,CASSRQDYEQYF,TGTGCCAGCAGCAGACAGGACTACGAGCAGTACTTC
TRBV15,NA,NA,TRBJ2-3,CATSRDEGGTQYF,TGTGCCACCAGCAGAGATGAGGGGGGAACGCAGTATTTT
TRBV7-9,once,NA,TRBJ2-7,CASKNYEQYF,TGTGCCAGCAAAAACTACGAGCAGTACTTC
TRBV28,once,NA,TRBJ2-5,CASSKGLETQYF,TGTGCCAGCAGTAAGGGGTTAGAGACCCAGTACTTC
TRBV7-8,NA,TRBD1,TRBJ2-1,CASSLRPGTGPSSYNEQFF,TGTGCCAGCAGCCTCCGACCTGGGACAGGTCCAAGCTCCTACAATGAGCAGTTCTTC
TRBV24-1,NA,TRBD1,TRBJ2-6,CATSDPPGQGTTGANVLTF,TGTGCCACCAGTGATCCTCCGGGACAGGGGACCACTGGGGCCAACGTCCTGACTTTC
TRBV4-1,NA,TRBD2,TRBJ2-1,CASSPGAGDEQFF,TGCGCCAGCAGCCCCGGGGCGGGGGATGAGCAGTTCTTC
TRBV5-1,NA,NA,TRBJ2-7,CASRIGTSSYEQYF,TGCGCCAGCAGGATAGGAACTAGCTCCTACGAGCAGTACTTC
TRBV6-5,few,NA,TRBJ2-3,CASRGPSTDTQYF,TGTGCCAGCCGGGGGCCTAGCACAGATACGCAGTATTTT
TRBV28,NA,TRBD1,TRBJ1-4,CASRTGGEWEKLFF,TGTGCCAGCAGAACAGGGGGGGAATGGGAAAAACTGTTTTTT
TRBV11-1,NA,TRBD2,TRBJ2-3,CASSRRTSGSTDTQYF,TGTGCCAGCAGCCGACGGACTAGCGGCTCCACAGATACGCAGTATTTT
TRBV3-1/TRBV3-2,NA,TRBD2,TRBJ2-3,CASSLPSGGGDTQYF,TGTGCCAGCAGCCTGCCGTCGGGGGGGGGAGATACGCAGTATTTT
TRBV11-2,once,NA,TRBJ2-1,CASSLPLTGSDEQFF,TGTGCCAGCAGCTTGCCCCTTACAGGGTCCGATGAGCAGTTCTTC
TRBV6-6,NA,TRBD2,TRBJ2-1,CASSLGTSGSNEQFF,TGTGCCAGCAGTCTTGGGACTAGCGGATCCAATGAGCAGTTCTTC
TRBV6-4,few,NA,TRBJ2-3,CASSDSWDTQYF,TGTGCCAGCAGTGACTCGTGGGATACGCAGTATTTT
TRBV21-1,NA,NA,TRBJ2-2,CASNPNRQSVQGPGGELFF,TGTGCCAGCAACCCAAATCGTCAAAGTGTACAGGGCCCAGGGGGGGAGCTGTTTTTT
TRBV3-1/TRBV3-2,NA,TRBD2,TRBJ2-7,CASSLAETSYEQYF,TGTGCCAGCTCACTAGCGGAGACTTCCTACGAGCAGTACTTC
TRBV30,few,TRBD2,TRBJ2-3,CASPGRAGGTQYF,TGTGCCTCCCCTGGGCGAGCGGGAGGCACGCAGTATTTT
TRBV14,NA,NA,TRBJ2-2,CASSQSRTSNGELFF,TGTGCCAGCAGCCAATCACGTACCTCCAACGGGGAGCTGTTTTTT
TRBV7-3,once,TRBD1,TRBJ2-1,CASSLSDRGPNEQFF,TGTGCCAGCAGCTTATCGGACAGGGGACCCAATGAGCAGTTCTTC
TRBV5-1,few,NA,TRBJ1-3,CASSVDRNSGNTIYF,TGCGCCAGCAGCGTTGACCGAAACTCTGGAAACACCATATATTTT
TRBV27,NA,NA,TRBJ2-7,CASSQGFVYEQYF,TGTGCCAGCTCGCAGGGGTTCGTCTACGAGCAGTACTTC
TRBV6-5,NA,TRBD2,TRBJ2-7,CASSKTSGVSYEQYF,TGTGCCAGCAGCAAAACTAGCGGGGTCTCCTACGAGCAGTACTTC
TRBV27,NA,TRBD2,TRBJ2-1,CASSWGGGFPNEQFF,TGTGCCAGCAGTTGGGGCGGGGGGTTCCCCAATGAGCAGTTCTTC
TRBV4-2,NA,TRBD1,TRBJ2-7,CASSLRAGTEPYEQYF,TGTGCCAGCAGCCTCCGGGCCGGGACAGAGCCCTACGAGCAGTACTTC
TRBV4-1,NA,NA,TRBJ1-5,CASSQRAGVNQPQHF,TGCGCCAGCAGCCAACGTGCTGGGGTCAATCAGCCCCAGCATTTT
TRBV24-1,NA,NA,TRBJ2-3,CATSGQDTDTQYF,TGTGCCACCAGTGGGCAAGACACAGATACGCAGTATTTT